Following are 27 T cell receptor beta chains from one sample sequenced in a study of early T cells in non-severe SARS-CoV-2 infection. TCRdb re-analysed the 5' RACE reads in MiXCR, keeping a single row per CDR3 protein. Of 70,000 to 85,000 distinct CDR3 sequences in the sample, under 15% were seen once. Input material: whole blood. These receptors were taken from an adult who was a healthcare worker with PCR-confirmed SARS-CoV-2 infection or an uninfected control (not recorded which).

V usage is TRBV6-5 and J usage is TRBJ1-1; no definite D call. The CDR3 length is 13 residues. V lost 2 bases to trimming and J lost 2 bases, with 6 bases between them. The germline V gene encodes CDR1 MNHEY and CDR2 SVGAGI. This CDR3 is CASSYNSNTEAFF. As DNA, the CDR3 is TGTGCCAGCAGTTACAACAGCAACACTGAAGCTTTCTTT.

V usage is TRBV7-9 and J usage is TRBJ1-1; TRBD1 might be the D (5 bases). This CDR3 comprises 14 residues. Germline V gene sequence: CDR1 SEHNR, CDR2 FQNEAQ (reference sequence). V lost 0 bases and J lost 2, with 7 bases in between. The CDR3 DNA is TGTGCCAGCAGCTTAGCACAGGATAACACTGAAGCTTTCTTT. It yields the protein CASSLAQDNTEAFF.

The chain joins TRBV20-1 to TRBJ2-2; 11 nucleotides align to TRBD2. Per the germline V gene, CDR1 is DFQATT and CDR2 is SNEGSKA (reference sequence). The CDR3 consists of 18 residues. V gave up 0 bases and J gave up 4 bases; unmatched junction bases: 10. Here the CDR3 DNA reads TGCAGTGCTAGAGACTCCCTACTAGCGGGAGTTGGCACCGGGGAGCTGTTTTTT. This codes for CSARDSLLAGVGTGELFF.

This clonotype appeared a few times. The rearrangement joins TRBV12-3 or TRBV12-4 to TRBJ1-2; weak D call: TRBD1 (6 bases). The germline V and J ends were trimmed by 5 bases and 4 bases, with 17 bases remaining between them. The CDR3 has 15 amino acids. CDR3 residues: CASSPRTDTIYGYTF. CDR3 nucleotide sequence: TGTGCCAGCAGTCCCCGGACAGACACGATCTATGGCTACACCTTC.

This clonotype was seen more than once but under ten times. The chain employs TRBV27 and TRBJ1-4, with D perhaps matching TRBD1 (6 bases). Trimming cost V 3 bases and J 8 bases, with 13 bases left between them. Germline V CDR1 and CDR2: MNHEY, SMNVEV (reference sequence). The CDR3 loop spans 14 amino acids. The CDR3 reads CASSFVQGREKLFF. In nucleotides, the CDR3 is TGTGCCAGCAGTTTCGTACAGGGCCGGGAAAAACTGTTTTTT.

The CDR3 nucleotides are TGTGCCAGCAGTGAGTCCGGGCAGGGGAGGAACACTGAAGCTTTCTTT. This gives the protein CASSESGQGRNTEAFF. The J gene is TRBJ1-1, the V gene TRBV12-3 or TRBV12-4; the D gene is possibly TRBD1 (6 bases). The CDR3 is made up of 16 amino acids. Trimming removed 5 bases from V and 1 base from J, with 17 bases in between.

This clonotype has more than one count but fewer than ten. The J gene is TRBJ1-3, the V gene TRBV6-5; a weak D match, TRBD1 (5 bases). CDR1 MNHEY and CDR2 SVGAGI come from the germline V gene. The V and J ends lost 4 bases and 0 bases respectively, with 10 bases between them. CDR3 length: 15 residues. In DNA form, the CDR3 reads TGTGCCAGCAGTTGGCAGGGCCGCTCTGGAAACACCATATATTTT. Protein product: CASSWQGRSGNTIYF.

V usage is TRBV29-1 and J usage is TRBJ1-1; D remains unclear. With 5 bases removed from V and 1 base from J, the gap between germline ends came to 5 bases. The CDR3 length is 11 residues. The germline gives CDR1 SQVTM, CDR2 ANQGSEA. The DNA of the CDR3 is TGCAGCGTTAAGGGGAACACTGAAGCTTTCTTT. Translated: CSVKGNTEAFF.

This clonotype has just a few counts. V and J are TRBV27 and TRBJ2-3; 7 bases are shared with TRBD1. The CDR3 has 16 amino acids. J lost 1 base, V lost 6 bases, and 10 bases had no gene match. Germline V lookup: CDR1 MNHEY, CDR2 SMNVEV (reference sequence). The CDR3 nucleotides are TGTGCCAGCAGCACCCGACAGGGCTTAGGCACAGATACGCAGTATTTT. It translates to CASSTRQGLGTDTQYF.

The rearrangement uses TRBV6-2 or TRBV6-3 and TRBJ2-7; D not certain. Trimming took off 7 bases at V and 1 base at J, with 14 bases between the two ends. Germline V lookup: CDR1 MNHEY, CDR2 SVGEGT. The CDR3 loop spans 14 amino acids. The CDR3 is CASTLDSVSYEQYF. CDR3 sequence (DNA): TGTGCCAGCACCTTAGACTCCGTATCCTACGAGCAGTACTTC.

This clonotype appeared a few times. This chain's CDR3 is CASSGRSNIQYF. The CDR3 DNA reads as TGTGCCAGCAGTGGAAGATCAAACATTCAGTACTTC. J is TRBJ2-4 and V is TRBV12-3 or TRBV12-4; D ambiguous. V lost 5 bases and J 6 bases, leaving 8 bases between the germline ends. The CDR3 contains 12 residues.

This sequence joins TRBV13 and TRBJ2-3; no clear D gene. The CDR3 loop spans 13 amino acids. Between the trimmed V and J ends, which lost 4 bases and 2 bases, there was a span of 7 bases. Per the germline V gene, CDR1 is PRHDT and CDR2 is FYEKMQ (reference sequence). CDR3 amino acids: CASSSDITDTQYF. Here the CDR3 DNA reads TGTGCCAGCAGCTCCGACATCACAGATACGCAGTATTTT.

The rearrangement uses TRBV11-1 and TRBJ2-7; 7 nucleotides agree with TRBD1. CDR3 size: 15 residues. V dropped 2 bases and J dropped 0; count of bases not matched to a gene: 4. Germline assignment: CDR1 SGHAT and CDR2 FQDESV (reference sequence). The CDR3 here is CASSLPSGGSYEQYF. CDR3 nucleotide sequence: TGTGCCAGCAGCTTACCGTCAGGGGGCTCCTACGAGCAGTACTTC.

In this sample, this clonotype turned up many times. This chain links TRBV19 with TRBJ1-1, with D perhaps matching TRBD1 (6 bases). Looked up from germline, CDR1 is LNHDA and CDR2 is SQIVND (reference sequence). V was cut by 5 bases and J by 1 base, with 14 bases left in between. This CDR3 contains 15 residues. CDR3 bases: TGTGCCAGTAGTGTACCACAGGGCCCGAACACTGAAGCTTTCTTT. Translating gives CASSVPQGPNTEAFF. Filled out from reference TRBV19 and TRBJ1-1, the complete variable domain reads DGGITQSPKYLFRKEGQNVTLSCEQNLNHDAMYWYRQDPGQGLRLIYYSQIVNDFQKGDIAEGYSVSREKKESFPLTVTSAQKNPTAFYLCASSVPQGPNTEAFFGQGTRLTVV.

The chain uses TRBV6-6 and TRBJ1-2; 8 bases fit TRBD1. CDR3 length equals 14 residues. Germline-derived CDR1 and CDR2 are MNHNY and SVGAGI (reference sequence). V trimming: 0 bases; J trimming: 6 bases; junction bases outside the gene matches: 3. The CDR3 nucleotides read TGTGCCAGCAGTTACTCGACAGGGGCTAATGGCTACACCTTC. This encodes CASSYSTGANGYTF.

The CDR3: CSDETPLPGQGLDTQYF. The CDR3 coding sequence is TGCAGCGACGAGACTCCTCTACCGGGACAGGGCCTTGATACGCAGTATTTT. This chain connects TRBV29-1 to TRBJ2-3; 9 bases fit TRBD1. Germline lookup yields CDR1 SQVTM and CDR2 ANQGSEA. The V gene end was trimmed by 7 bases and the J gene end by 6 bases; junction bases not matched to a gene: 20. This CDR3 comprises 17 residues.

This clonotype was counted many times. CDR3 sequence: CASSPKGGGVDEQFF. The CDR3, as DNA: TGTGCCAGCAGCCCCAAGGGGGGGGGAGTCGATGAGCAGTTCTTC. V usage is TRBV7-9 and J usage is TRBJ2-1, with a tentative D call TRBD2 (7 bases). The V and J ends lost 5 bases and 8 bases respectively, with 19 bases between them. This CDR3 is built from 15 residues. Germline V gene lookup returns CDR1 SEHNR and CDR2 FQNEAQ (reference sequence). The full variable domain, completed using reference TRBV7-9 and TRBJ2-1, is DTGVSQNPRHKITKRGQNVTFRCDPISEHNRLYWYRQTLGQGPEFLTYFQNEAQLEKSRLLSDRFSAERPKGSFSTLEIQRTEQGDSAMYLCASSPKGGGVDEQFFGPGTRLTVL.

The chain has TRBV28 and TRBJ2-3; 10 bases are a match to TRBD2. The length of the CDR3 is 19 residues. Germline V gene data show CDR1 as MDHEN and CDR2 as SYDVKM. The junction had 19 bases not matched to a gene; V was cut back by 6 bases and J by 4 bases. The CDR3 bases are TGTGCCAGCAGCCCTTTCGGGAGCGGGAGGGAAGGTCGGGCAGATACGCAGTATTTT. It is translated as CASSPFGSGREGRADTQYF.

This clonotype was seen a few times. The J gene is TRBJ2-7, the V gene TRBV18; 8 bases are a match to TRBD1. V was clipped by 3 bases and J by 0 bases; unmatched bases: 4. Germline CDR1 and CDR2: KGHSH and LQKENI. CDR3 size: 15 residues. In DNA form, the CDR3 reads TGTGCCAGCTCACCGGACAGGGCCAACTCCTACGAGCAGTACTTC. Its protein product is CASSPDRANSYEQYF.

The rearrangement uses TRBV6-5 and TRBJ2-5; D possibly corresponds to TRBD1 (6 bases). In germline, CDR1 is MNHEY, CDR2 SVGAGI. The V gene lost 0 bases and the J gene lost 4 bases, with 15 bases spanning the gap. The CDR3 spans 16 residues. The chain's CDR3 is CASSYSAGAGGETQYF. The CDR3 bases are TGTGCCAGCAGTTACTCGGCAGGGGCGGGCGGAGAGACCCAGTACTTC.

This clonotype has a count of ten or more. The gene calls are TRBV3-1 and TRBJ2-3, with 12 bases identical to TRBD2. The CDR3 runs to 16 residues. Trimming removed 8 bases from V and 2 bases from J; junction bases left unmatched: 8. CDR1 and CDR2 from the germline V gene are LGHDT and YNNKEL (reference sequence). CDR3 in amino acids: CASGRLAGATTDTQYF. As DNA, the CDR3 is TGTGCCAGCGGGCGACTAGCGGGGGCAACCACAGATACGCAGTATTTT.

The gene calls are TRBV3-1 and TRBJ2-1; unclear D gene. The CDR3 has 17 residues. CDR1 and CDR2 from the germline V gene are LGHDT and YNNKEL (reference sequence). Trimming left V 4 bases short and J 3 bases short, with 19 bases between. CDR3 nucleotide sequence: TGTGCCAGCAGCCTCCCAATCAGCATGGAGTTCTACAATGAGCAGTTCTTC. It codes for CASSLPISMEFYNEQFF.

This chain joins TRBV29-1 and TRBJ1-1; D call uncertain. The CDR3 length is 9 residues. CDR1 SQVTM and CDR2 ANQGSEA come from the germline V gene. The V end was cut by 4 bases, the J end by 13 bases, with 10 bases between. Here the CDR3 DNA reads TGCAGCGTTGGGCCGTCGGATTTCTTT. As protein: CSVGPSDFF.

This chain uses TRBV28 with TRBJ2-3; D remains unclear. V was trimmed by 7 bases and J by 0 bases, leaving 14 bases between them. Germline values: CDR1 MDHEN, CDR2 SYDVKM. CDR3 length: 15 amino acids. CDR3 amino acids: CASTPRGASTDTQYF. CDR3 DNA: TGTGCCAGCACCCCTCGAGGAGCCAGCACAGATACGCAGTATTTT. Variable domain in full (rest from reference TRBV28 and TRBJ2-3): DVKVTQSSRYLVKRTGEKVFLECVQDMDHENMFWYRQDPGLGLRLIYFSYDVKMKEKGDIPEGYSVSREKKERFSLILESASTNQTSMYLCASTPRGASTDTQYFGPGTRLTVL.

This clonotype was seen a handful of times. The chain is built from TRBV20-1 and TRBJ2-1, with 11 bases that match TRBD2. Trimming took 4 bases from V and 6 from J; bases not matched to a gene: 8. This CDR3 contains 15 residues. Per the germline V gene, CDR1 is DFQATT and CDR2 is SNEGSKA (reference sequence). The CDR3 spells CSANSGRAASNEQFF. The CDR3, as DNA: TGCAGTGCTAATAGCGGGAGGGCGGCTAGCAATGAGCAGTTCTTC.

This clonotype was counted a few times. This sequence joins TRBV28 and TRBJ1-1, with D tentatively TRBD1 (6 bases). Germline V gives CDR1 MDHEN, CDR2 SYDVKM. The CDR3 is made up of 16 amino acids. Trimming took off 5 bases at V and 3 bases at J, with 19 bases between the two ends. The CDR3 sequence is CASSPPRQVTDTEAFF. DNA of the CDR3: TGTGCCAGCAGTCCGCCCCGACAGGTAACGGACACTGAAGCTTTCTTT.

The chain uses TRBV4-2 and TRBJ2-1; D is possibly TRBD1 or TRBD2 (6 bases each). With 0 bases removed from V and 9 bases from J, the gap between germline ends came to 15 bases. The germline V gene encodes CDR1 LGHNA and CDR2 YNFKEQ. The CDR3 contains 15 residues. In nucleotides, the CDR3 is TGTGCCAGCAGCCAAGATCTGTTGAAGGGGGGTGAGCAGTTCTTC. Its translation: CASSQDLLKGGEQFF.